This TCR beta chain originates from a study of identical twins. The study's findings and limits: Out-of-frame alpha sequences shared between twins exhibited an excess of low generation probability.

Donors were all healthy Caucasians. To note about this clonotype: The antigen is not known.

With template switching, a universal primer site was added, and the cDNA carried unique molecular identifiers. TCRdb reprocessed the 5' RACE reads via MiXCR and lists one record per CDR3 protein. Of 200,000 to 250,000 distinct CDR3 sequences in the sample, around 7% were seen once. CDR1 is SEHNR, CDR2 FQNEAQ, per germline (reference sequence). The CDR3 has 16 residues. Trimming pared 1 base from V and 4 bases from J, leaving 15 bases between. This sample also belongs to another study, concerning yellow fever vaccine responses in identical twins.

Sequenced sample: memory (CD45RO+) T cells sorted from blood. V usage is TRBV7-9 and J usage is TRBJ2-3; the D call may be TRBD1 or TRBD2 (5 bases each). This receptor was identified in a woman under 30 in good health. The CDR3 sequence: CASSLERGSNSDTQYF. The CDR3, as DNA: TGTGCCAGCAGCTTAGAGAGGGGATCGAATTCAGATACGCAGTATTTT.